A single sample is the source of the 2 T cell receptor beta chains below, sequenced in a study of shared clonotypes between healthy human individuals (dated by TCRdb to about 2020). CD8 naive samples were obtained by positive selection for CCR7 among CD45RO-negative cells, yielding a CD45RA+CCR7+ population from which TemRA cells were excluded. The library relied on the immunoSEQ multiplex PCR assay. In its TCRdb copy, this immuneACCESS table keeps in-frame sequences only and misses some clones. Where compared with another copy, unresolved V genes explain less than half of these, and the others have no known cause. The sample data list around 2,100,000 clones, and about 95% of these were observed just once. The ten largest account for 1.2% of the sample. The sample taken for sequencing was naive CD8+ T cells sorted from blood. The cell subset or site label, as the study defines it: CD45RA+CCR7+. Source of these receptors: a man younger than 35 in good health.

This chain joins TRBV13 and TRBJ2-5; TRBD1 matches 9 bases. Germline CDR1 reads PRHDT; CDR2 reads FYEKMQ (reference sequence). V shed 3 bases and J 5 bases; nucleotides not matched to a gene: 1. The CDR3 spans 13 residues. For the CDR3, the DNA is TGTGCCAGCAGCTTCGGACAGGGGGAGACCCAGTACTTC. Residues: CASSFGQGETQYF.

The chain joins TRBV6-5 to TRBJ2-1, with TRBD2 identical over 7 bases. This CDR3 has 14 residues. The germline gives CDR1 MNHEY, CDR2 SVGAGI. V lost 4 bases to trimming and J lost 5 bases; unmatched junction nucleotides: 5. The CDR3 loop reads CASSFASGHNEQFF. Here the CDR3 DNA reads TGTGCCAGCAGTTTCGCTAGCGGTCACAATGAGCAGTTCTTC.